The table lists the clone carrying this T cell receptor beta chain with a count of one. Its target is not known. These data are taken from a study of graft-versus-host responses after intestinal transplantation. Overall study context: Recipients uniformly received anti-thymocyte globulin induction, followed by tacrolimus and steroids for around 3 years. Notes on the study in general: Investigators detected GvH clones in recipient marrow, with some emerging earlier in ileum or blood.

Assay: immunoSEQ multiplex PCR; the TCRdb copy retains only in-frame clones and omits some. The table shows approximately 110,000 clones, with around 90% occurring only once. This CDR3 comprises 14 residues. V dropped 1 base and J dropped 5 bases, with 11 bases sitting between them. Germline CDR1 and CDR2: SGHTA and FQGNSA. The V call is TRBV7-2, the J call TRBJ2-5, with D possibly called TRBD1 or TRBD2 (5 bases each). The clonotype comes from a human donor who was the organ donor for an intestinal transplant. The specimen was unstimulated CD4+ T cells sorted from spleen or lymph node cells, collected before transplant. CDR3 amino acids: CASSLGLEGETQYF. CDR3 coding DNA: TGTGCCAGCAGCTTAGGTCTAGAGGGGGAGACCCAGTACTTC. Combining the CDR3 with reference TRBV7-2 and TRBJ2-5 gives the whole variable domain GAGVSQSPSNKVTEKGKDVELRCDPISGHTALYWYRQSLGQGLEFLIYFQGNSAPDKSGLPSDRFSAERTGGSVSTLTIQRTQQEDSAVYLCASSLGLEGETQYFGPGTRLLVL.